This T cell receptor (beta chain) was captured by sequencing in a study of T cell changes during pregnancy in multiple sclerosis. Germline V gene data show CDR1 as SGHAT and CDR2 as FQNNGV. The CDR3 extends over 16 amino acids. V lost 0 bases and J 1 base, leaving 12 bases between the germline ends. Profiled with immunoSEQ multiplex PCR; TCRdb holds only in-frame clones, not every one. The table includes some 59,000 clones, roughly 90% detected once. Sequences were derived from peripheral blood, sampled in the second trimester of pregnancy. The source of this sequence is a female donor with multiple sclerosis, enrolled in a pregnancy study. This chain connects TRBV11-2 to TRBJ2-5, with D possibly matching TRBD2 (6 bases). The DNA of the CDR3 is TGTGCCAGCAGCTTAGATGTCGGAGGGGTCCAAGAGACCCAGTACTTC. Amino acid sequence: CASSLDVGGVQETQYF. The variable domain in full, completed from reference TRBV11-2 and TRBJ2-5, reads EAGVAQSPRYKIIEKRQSVAFWCNPISGHATLYWYQQILGQGPKLLIQFQNNGVVDDSQLPKDRFSAERLKGVDSTLKIQPAKLEDSAVYLCASSLDVGGVQETQYFGPGTRLLVL.